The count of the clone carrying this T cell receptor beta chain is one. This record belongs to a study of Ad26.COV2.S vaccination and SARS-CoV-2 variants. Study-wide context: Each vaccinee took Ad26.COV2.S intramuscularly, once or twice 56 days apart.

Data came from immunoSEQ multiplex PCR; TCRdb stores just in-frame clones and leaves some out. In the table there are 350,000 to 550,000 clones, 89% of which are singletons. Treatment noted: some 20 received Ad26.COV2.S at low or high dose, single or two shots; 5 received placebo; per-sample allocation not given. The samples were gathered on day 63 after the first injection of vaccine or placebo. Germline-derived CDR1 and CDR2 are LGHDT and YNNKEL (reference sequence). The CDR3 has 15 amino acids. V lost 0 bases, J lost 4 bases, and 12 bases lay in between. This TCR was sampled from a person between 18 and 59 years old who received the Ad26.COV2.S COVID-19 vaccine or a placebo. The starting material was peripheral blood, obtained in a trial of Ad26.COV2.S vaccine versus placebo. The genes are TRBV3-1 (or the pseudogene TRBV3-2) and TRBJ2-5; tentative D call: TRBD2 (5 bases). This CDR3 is CASSQELVPRETQYF. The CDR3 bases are TGTGCCAGCAGCCAAGAACTAGTACCCCGAGAGACCCAGTACTTC.